This T cell receptor beta chain is from a study of OX40 agonist ivuxolimab in advanced cancers. This CDR3 has 14 amino acids. Germline lookup yields CDR1 LGHNA and CDR2 YNFKEQ. Losses at the gene ends were 4 bases for V and 2 bases for J; bases not matched to a gene: 5. Sequencing used immunoSEQ multiplex PCR; TCRdb keeps in-frame clones, though not all of them. The table shows about 48,000 clones, with around 89% occurring only once. Notes on the study in general: Some of the lowest clonal expansion was seen in partial responders at 0.1-3.0 mg/kg. In a subset of nonresponders, normalized T-cell clonal expansion was also low.

Blood was sampled at baseline, cycle 4 day 1, and cycle 7 day 1. With regard to this clone: Its specificity is unknown.

The chain joins TRBV4-2 to TRBJ2-7; 7 nucleotides align to TRBD2. The starting material was CD4+ or CD8+ T cells sorted from blood, obtained in a trial of the OX40 agonist ivuxolimab. The sequence derives from an adult with an advanced solid tumor such as melanoma, head and neck, liver or kidney cancer. CDR3 protein: CASSRGEGTYEQYF. The CDR3, as DNA: TGTGCCAGCAGCCGGGGGGAGGGGACCTACGAGCAGTACTTC.